These 9 T cell receptor beta chains originate from one sample sequenced in a study of OX40 agonist ivuxolimab in advanced cancers. Generated by immunoSEQ multiplex PCR, the TCRdb table keeps only in-frame clones and is missing some. The sample includes 70,000 to 75,000 clones, about 91% seen only once; the top ten take more than 2.5%. Source: CD4+ or CD8+ T cells sorted from blood, taken in a trial of the OX40 agonist ivuxolimab. These receptors were obtained from an adult with an advanced solid tumor such as melanoma, head and neck, liver or kidney cancer.

This rearrangement joins TRBV19 to TRBJ2-6; no reliable D call. Germline V lookup: CDR1 LNHDA, CDR2 SQIVND (reference sequence). This CDR3 contains 14 residues. Between the trimmed V and J ends, which lost 5 bases and 2 bases, there was a span of 7 bases. The CDR3: CASSVGTGANVLTF. The CDR3 region has the DNA TGTGCCAGTAGTGTCGGAACTGGGGCCAACGTCCTGACTTTC.

The genes are TRBV5-1 and TRBJ1-6; D may be TRBD1 (6 bases). Trimming removed 2 bases from V and 7 bases from J, with 10 bases in between. The germline CDR1 and CDR2 sequences are SGHRS and YFSETQ. The CDR3 is 14 residues long. Written as DNA, the CDR3 is TGCGCCAGCAGCTTACAGGGAGAAAATTCACCCCTCCACTTT. This translates into CASSLQGENSPLHF.

The V and J genes are TRBV27 and TRBJ2-5, with 11 nucleotides matching TRBD1. This CDR3 is built from 15 residues. Germline V gives CDR1 MNHEY, CDR2 SMNVEV (reference sequence). The V gene end was trimmed by 5 bases and the J gene end by 5 bases; junction bases not matched to a gene: 7. The CDR3 DNA reads as TGTGCCAGCAGTCCAGGACAGGGGGCGTGGGAGACCCAGTACTTC. Residues: CASSPGQGAWETQYF.

The chain joins TRBV19 to TRBJ2-2, with D unclear. Germline V CDR1 and CDR2: LNHDA, SQIVND (reference sequence). V lost 1 base, J lost 3 bases, and 3 bases lay in between. This CDR3 has 13 amino acids. This CDR3 reads CASSIGYTGELFF. In nucleotides, the CDR3 is TGTGCCAGTAGTATAGGTTACACCGGGGAGCTGTTTTTT.

This chain uses TRBV5-7 with TRBJ2-3; no firm D call. TRBV5-7 qualifies as an ORF whose function is uncertain. The CDR3 extends over 15 amino acids. Trimming removed 0 bases from V and 3 bases from J, with 11 bases in between. In DNA form, the CDR3 reads TGTGCCAGCAGCTTGGCAGACCCTCTGACAGATACGCAGTATTTT. This translates into CASSLADPLTDTQYF.

The sample holds one count of this clone. The V call is TRBV5-8, the J call TRBJ1-5, with D unclear. CDR3 length: 16 amino acids. From germline, CDR1 is SGHTS and CDR2 YDEGEE. Between the trimmed V and J ends, which lost 0 bases and 0 bases, there was a span of 10 bases. Written as DNA, the CDR3 is TGTGCCAGCAGCTTGGAGGGAGGGAGTAGCAATCAGCCCCAGCATTTT. Translated, it gives CASSLEGGSSNQPQHF.

The rearrangement links TRBV6-1 to TRBJ2-5; 13 bases agree with TRBD2. The V gene's germline CDR1 is MNHNS and CDR2 SASEGT. This CDR3 has 14 amino acids. The V segment lost 6 bases and the J segment 4 bases; nucleotides outside the gene matches: 2. The CDR3 loop is CASSRTSGRETQYF. CDR3 DNA sequence: TGTGCCAGCAGCAGGACTAGCGGGAGAGAGACCCAGTACTTC.

The rearrangement uses TRBV11-2 and TRBJ2-6; no firm D call. CDR3 length: 13 residues. The ends were cut back, 3 bases at V and 3 bases at J, with 3 bases in the middle. CDR1 and CDR2 from the germline V gene are SGHAT and FQNNGV. CDR3 region: CASSLVGANVLTF. The CDR3, as DNA: TGTGCCAGCAGCTTGGTTGGGGCCAACGTCCTGACTTTC.

The rearrangement links TRBV2 to TRBJ2-2; 7 nucleotides align to TRBD1. CDR1 is SNHLY, CDR2 FYNNEI, per germline. With V trimmed by 6 bases and J by 6 bases, 4 bases remained unmatched. The CDR3 runs to 13 residues. DNA of the CDR3: TGTGCCAGCAGGGATGGACAGGCCGGGGAGCTGTTTTTT. This gives the protein CASRDGQAGELFF.